This T cell receptor (beta chain) derives from a study of monozygotic twins with inflammatory bowel disease. Notes on the study in general: On the inverse Simpson index, IBD patients scored lower for TCRbeta diversity than healthy co-twins. Twin pairs that were concordant did not differ from discordant pairs in repertoire similarity, possibly from limited power.

Notes on this clonotype: No antigen is known for it.

Total RNA, at roughly 3.5 ug, went into every TCR library. Generation of cDNA took place in eight separate reactions per sample. One entry per CDR3 protein, without DNA, is what TCRdb gives after re-calling the 5' RACE reads. This sample's table has 150,000 to 200,000 distinct CDR3 sequences. CDR1 MNHEY and CDR2 SMNVEV come from the germline V gene (reference sequence). This CDR3 spans 13 amino acids. This receptor was taken from a human donor with ulcerative colitis or Crohn's disease, or a healthy co-twin of an affected twin (not recorded which). The sequenced sample was blood. V is TRBV27 and J is TRBJ1-2; lacking DNA, the TRBD1 call made by TCRdb goes unchecked. The CDR3 is CASSPIGQFGYTF.